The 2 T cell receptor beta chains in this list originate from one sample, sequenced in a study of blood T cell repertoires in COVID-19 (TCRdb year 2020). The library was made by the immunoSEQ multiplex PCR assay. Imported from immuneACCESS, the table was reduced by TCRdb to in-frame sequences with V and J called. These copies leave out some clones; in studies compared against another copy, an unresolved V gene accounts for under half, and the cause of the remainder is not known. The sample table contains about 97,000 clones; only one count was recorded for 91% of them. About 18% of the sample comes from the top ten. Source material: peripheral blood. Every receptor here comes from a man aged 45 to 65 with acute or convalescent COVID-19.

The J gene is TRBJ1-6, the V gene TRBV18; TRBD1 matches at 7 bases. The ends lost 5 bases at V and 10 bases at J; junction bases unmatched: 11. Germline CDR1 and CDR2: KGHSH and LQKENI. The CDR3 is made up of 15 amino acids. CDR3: CASSVGQQVGSPLHF. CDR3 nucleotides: TGTGCCAGCTCAGTGGGACAGCAAGTAGGATCACCCCTCCACTTT.

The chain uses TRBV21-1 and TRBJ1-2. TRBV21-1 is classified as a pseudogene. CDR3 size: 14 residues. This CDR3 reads CASIRGVLGYGYTF. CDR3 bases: TGTGCCAGCATCCGGGGGGTACTAGGCTATGGCTACACCTTC.